This T cell receptor (beta chain) appears in the sequencing data of a study of human T cells and chemical hapten exposure. Study-wide findings and caveats: Positive correlation was observed between PT1 expanded TCR counts and patch test score. The formation of large CDR3 similarity clusters by expanded TCRs significantly exceeded that of controls.

Individual cDNA molecules (in the library) carried attached unique molecular identifiers. Using its own MiXCR run on the RACE reads, TCRdb lists one record per CDR3 protein. The sample includes approximately 400,000 distinct CDR3 sequences, around 5% of them seen just once. V lost 0 bases to trimming and J lost 4 bases; unmatched junction nucleotides: 2. Germline V gene data show CDR1 as LGHDT and CDR2 as YNNKEL (reference sequence). The CDR3 spans 16 residues. Time point meaning: patch test 1, 2 weeks after DPC sensitization. Treatment of the sample: therapeutic diphenylcyclopropenone sensitization with weekly scalp DPC. This clonotype was observed many times. Antigen: not known.

The source is a woman aged 45-65 years with alopecia areata. Some clones in this sample may be carry-over from other donors' samples. The V gene is TRBV3-1, the J gene TRBJ1-6; 8 nucleotides agree with TRBD1. Material: whole blood, obtained in connection with sensitization to the hapten diphenylcyclopropenone (DPC). In nucleotides, the CDR3 is TGTGCCAGCAGCCAAGATTGGGACAGGTATAATTCACCCCTCCACTTT. Protein: CASSQDWDRYNSPLHF. The variable domain in full, with the rest retrieved from reference TRBV3-1 and TRBJ1-6, is DTAVSQTPKYLVTQMGNDKSIKCEQNLGHDTMYWYKQDSKKFLKIMFSYNNKELIINETVPNRFSPKSPDKAHLNLHINSLELGDSAVYFCASSQDWDRYNSPLHFGNGTRLTVT.